Sequencing of this T cell receptor (beta chain) was carried out in a study of CD8 T cells in Susac syndrome. The V gene's germline CDR1 is SGHNT and CDR2 YYREEE (reference sequence). This CDR3 is built from 12 residues. In the case of this clonotype: An end of the junction does not agree with germline; a read error may underlie this.

Random hexamers primed reverse transcription of about 0.5 to 1 ug RNA. One entry per CDR3 protein results from TCRdb running MiXCR on the immunoSEQ multiplex PCR reads. The sample lists 110,000 or so distinct CDR3 sequences, 85% to 95% seen once, with roughly 0.088% in the top ten. This TCR derives from a human donor with multiple sclerosis. The sequenced material came from CD4+ T cells from PBMCs. This chain connects TRBV5-4 to TRBJ1-1, with a possible D match to TRBD1 (6 bases). The CDR3 reads CASSQNREGASF. CDR3 bases: TGTGCCAGCAGCCAGAACAGGGAAGGAGCTTCCTTT.